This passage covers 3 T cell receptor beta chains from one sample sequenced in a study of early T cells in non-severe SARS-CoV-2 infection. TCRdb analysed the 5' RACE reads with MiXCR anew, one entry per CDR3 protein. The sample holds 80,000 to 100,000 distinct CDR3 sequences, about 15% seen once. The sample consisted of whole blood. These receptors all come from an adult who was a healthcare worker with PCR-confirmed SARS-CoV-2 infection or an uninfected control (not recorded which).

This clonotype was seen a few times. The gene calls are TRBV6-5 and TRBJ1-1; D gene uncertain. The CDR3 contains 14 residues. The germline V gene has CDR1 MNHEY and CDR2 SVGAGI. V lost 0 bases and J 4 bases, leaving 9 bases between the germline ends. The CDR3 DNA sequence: TGTGCCAGCAGTTACTCGAAATGGTTCACTGAAGCTTTCTTT. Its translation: CASSYSKWFTEAFF.

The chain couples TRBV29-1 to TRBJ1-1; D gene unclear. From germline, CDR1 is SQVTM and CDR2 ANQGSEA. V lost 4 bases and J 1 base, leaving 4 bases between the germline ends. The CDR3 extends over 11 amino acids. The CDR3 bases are TGCAGCGTTGGGGCGAACACTGAAGCTTTCTTT. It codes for CSVGANTEAFF.

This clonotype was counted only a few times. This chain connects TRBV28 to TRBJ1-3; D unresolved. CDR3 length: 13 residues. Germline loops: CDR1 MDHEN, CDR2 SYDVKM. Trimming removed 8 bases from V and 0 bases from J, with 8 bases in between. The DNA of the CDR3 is TGTGCCAGCTGGGGTGGCTCTGGAAACACCATATATTTT. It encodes CASWGGSGNTIYF. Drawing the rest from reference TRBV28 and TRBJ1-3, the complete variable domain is DVKVTQSSRYLVKRTGEKVFLECVQDMDHENMFWYRQDPGLGLRLIYFSYDVKMKEKGDIPEGYSVSREKKERFSLILESASTNQTSMYLCASWGGSGNTIYFGEGSWLTVV.